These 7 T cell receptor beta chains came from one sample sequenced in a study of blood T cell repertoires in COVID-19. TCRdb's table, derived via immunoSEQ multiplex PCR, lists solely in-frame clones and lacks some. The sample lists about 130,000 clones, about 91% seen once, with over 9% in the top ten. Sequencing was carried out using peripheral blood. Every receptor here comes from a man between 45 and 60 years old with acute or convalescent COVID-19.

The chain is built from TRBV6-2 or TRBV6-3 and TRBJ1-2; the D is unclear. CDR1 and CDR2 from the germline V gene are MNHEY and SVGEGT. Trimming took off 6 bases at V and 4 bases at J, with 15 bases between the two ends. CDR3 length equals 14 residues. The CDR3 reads CASSANRNSYGYTF. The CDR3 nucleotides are TGTGCCAGCAGCGCCAATAGAAATTCCTATGGCTACACCTTC.

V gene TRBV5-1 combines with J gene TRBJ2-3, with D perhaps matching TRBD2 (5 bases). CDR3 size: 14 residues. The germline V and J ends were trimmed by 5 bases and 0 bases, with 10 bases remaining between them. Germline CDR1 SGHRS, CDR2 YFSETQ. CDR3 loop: CASRLGDSTDTQYF. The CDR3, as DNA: TGCGCCAGCAGACTCGGGGATAGCACAGATACGCAGTATTTT.

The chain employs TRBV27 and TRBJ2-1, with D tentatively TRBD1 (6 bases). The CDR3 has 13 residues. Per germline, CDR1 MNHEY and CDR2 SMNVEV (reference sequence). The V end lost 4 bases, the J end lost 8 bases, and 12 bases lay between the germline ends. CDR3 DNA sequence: TGTGCCAGCAGTTCAACATACAGGGATGAGCAGTTCTTC. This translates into CASSSTYRDEQFF.

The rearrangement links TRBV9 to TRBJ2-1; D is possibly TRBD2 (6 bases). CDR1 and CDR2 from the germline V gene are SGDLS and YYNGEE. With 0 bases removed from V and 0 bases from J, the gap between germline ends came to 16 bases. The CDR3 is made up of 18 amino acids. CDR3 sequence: CASSVGLASTSSYNEQFF. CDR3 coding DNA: TGTGCCAGCAGCGTAGGTCTAGCGTCAACCTCCTCCTACAATGAGCAGTTCTTC.

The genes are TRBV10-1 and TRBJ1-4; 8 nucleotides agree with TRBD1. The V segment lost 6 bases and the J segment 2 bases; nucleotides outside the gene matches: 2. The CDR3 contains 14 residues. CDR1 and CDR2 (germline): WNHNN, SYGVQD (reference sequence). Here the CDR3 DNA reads TGCGCCAGCAGCCGACAGGGGACTAATGAAAAACTGTTTTTT. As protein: CASSRQGTNEKLFF.

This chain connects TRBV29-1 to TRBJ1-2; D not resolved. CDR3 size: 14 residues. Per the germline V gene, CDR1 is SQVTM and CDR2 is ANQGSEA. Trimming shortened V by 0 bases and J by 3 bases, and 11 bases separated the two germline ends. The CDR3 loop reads CSVEDSGEDYGYTF. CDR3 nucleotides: TGCAGCGTTGAAGATTCCGGGGAGGACTATGGCTACACCTTC.

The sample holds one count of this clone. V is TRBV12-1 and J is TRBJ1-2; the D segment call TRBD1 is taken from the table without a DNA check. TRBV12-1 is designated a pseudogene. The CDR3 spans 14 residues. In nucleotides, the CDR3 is TGTGCCAGCAGCGCTTCAGGTACCTTCGATGGCTACACCTTC. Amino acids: CASSASGTFDGYTF.